The 28 T cell receptor beta chains given below trace back to one sample, sequenced in a study of blood T cells in healthy people across ages. Together with a sample-barcoded 5' primer, a J-beta primer mix was included in a second PCR lasting about 7 to 12 cycles. TCRdb re-derived calls from the 5' RACE reads in MiXCR, one entry per CDR3 protein. The sample shows just over 800,000 distinct CDR3 sequences, roughly 60% of them seen only once. Sequencing was carried out using blood. These receptors all come from a man younger than 45 in good health.

The chain recombines TRBV13 with TRBJ1-2; 8 nucleotides align to TRBD1. Looked up from germline, CDR1 is PRHDT and CDR2 is FYEKMQ (reference sequence). The CDR3 has 15 amino acids. V trimming: 3 bases; J trimming: 3 bases; junction bases outside the gene matches: 6. DNA for the CDR3: TGTGCCAGCAGCTTTAACAGGGGGGAGTACTATGGCTACACCTTC. Translation: CASSFNRGEYYGYTF.

This clonotype was counted only a few times. The rearrangement joins TRBV20-1 to TRBJ2-3; D may be TRBD2 (5 bases). Germline lookup yields CDR1 DFQATT and CDR2 SNEGSKA (reference sequence). The CDR3 covers 14 residues. Trimming removed 2 bases at V and 6 bases at J, with 15 bases between. CDR3 in amino acids: CSARRLAISDTQYF. The CDR3 region has the DNA TGCAGTGCTAGACGGCTAGCCATTTCCGATACGCAGTATTTT.

The sample holds many counts of this clonotype. The CDR3 spells CSASGGSNQPQHF. CDR3 nucleotide sequence: TGCAGTGCTAGCGGGGGAAGCAATCAGCCCCAGCATTTT. The genes are TRBV20-1 and TRBJ1-5; D perhaps matches TRBD1 (5 bases). The length of the CDR3 is 13 residues. Per the germline V gene, CDR1 is DFQATT and CDR2 is SNEGSKA (reference sequence). V was shortened by 3 bases and J by 1 base, with 7 bases between the two germline ends.

The CDR3 DNA follows: TGTGCCAGCAGCCTCCGGGCCGAATTGAATTCACCCCTCCACTTT. Protein product: CASSLRAELNSPLHF. The chain joins TRBV14 to TRBJ1-6, with D unresolved. Germline assignment: CDR1 SGHDN and CDR2 FVKESK. The CDR3 runs to 15 residues. With 4 bases removed from V and 7 bases from J, the gap between germline ends came to 14 bases.

The chain links TRBV12-3 or TRBV12-4 to TRBJ2-7, with D possibly TRBD2 on 5 matching bases. Trimming removed 2 bases from V and 2 bases from J, with 10 bases in between. The CDR3 covers 14 residues. CDR3 DNA: TGTGCCAGCAGTTTACGGACTCGAACCTACGAGCAGTACTTC. The encoded protein is CASSLRTRTYEQYF.

The chain recombines TRBV14 with TRBJ2-5, with TRBD2 as a possible D gene (6 bases). This CDR3 has 13 amino acids. V was trimmed by 3 bases and J by 5 bases, leaving 10 bases between them. Looked up from germline, CDR1 is SGHDN and CDR2 is FVKESK. In DNA, the CDR3 is TGTGCCAGCAGCCAGGCGGGATGGGAGACCCAGTACTTC. Translated: CASSQAGWETQYF.

The chain combines TRBV7-3 with TRBJ2-1, with D maybe TRBD2 (6 bases). CDR1 SGHTA and CDR2 FQGTGA come from the germline V gene. The V end lost 4 bases, the J end lost 6 bases, and 13 bases lay between the germline ends. The CDR3 runs 14 residues. This chain's CDR3 is CASSSRGARNEQFF. The DNA for the CDR3 is TGTGCCAGCAGCTCCCGCGGGGCGCGCAATGAGCAGTTCTTC. Complete variable domain (other parts from reference TRBV7-3 and TRBJ2-1): GAGVSQTPSNKVTEKGKYVELRCDPISGHTALYWYRQSLGQGPEFLIYFQGTGAADDSGLPNDRFFAVRPEGSVSTLKIQRTERGDSAVYLCASSSRGARNEQFFGPGTRLTVL.

This clonotype has only a few counts. This chain uses TRBV7-9 with TRBJ2-7; the D gene is possibly TRBD2 (6 bases). The CDR3 contains 13 residues. Looked up from germline, CDR1 is SEHNR and CDR2 is FQNEAQ (reference sequence). The V and J ends lost 3 bases and 3 bases respectively, with 9 bases between them. The CDR3 nucleotides are TGTGCCAGCAGCTTCGGGGGTGTCTACGAGCAGTACTTC. Its translation: CASSFGGVYEQYF.

The gene calls are TRBV10-3 and TRBJ2-3; possibly TRBD1 or TRBD2 for D (5 bases each). The CDR3 sequence is 13 residues long. V lost 6 bases and J lost 2, with 9 bases in between. Germline lookup yields CDR1 ENHRY and CDR2 SYGVKD. Here the CDR3 reads CAIRGTDTDTQYF. CDR3 DNA sequence: TGTGCCATCAGGGGGACGGACACAGATACGCAGTATTTT.

This clonotype showed up just a few times. The chain joins TRBV5-1 to TRBJ2-4, with 9 bases that match TRBD1. The CDR3 spans 15 residues. V shed 4 bases, J shed 5 bases, and the junction held 7 bases outside the gene matches. Germline CDR1 is SGHRS and CDR2 is YFSETQ. CDR3 DNA: TGCGCCAGCAGCCCGGGACAGGGACCTCAAAACATTCAGTACTTC. It yields the protein CASSPGQGPQNIQYF.

The CDR3: CASSPGGSEKLFF. The DNA of the CDR3 is TGTGCCAGCAGTCCAGGGGGCTCCGAAAAACTGTTTTTT. The chain carries TRBV25-1 and TRBJ1-4; 8 bases fit TRBD1. V shed 5 bases and J 8 bases; nucleotides not matched to a gene: 4. Germline V lookup: CDR1 MGHDK, CDR2 SYGVNS. The CDR3 runs to 13 residues.

The chain has TRBV20-1 and TRBJ2-6; D is unclear. This CDR3 contains 14 residues. Germline-derived CDR1 and CDR2 are DFQATT and SNEGSKA (reference sequence). V shed 5 bases and J shed 4 bases, with 12 bases lying between them. CDR3 residues: CSAAVNSGANVLTF. For the CDR3, the DNA is TGCAGTGCTGCGGTGAATTCCGGGGCCAACGTCCTGACTTTC.

The chain couples TRBV6-1 to TRBJ2-3, with TRBD1 matching 7 bases. The ends lost 9 bases at V and 6 bases at J; junction bases unmatched: 12. CDR1 is MNHNS, CDR2 SASEGT, per germline. The CDR3 is 14 residues long. The CDR3 here is CASTYDRVVDTQYF. CDR3 sequence (DNA): TGTGCCAGTACCTACGACAGGGTGGTGGATACGCAGTATTTT.

The sample holds a few counts of this clonotype. The chain carries TRBV7-2 and TRBJ2-7; D is undetermined. Trimming removed 3 bases from V and 5 bases from J, with 14 bases in between. The CDR3 loop spans 14 amino acids. From germline, CDR1 is SGHTA and CDR2 FQGNSA. The CDR3 coding sequence is TGTGCCAGCAGCTTTAAGGGTAATTCTCACGAGCAGTACTTC. Encoded protein: CASSFKGNSHEQYF.

This clonotype was recorded at least ten times. This chain links TRBV2 with TRBJ2-1, with 11 nucleotides matching TRBD2. J gave up 4 bases and V 7 bases, and 3 bases lay outside the gene matches. This CDR3 is built from 14 residues. CDR1 is SNHLY and CDR2 is FYNNEI in the germline V gene. The CDR3 region has the DNA TGTGCCAGCACCCTAGCGGGGGGATACAATGAGCAGTTCTTC. Protein: CASTLAGGYNEQFF.

The CDR3 is CASSLETGVEQYF. The CDR3 DNA follows: TGTGCCAGCAGCTTAGAAACAGGGGTAGAGCAGTACTTC. The chain recombines TRBV7-2 with TRBJ2-5, with 7 bases fitting TRBD1. This CDR3 contains 13 residues. Unmatched junction bases numbered 7, after V lost 1 base and J lost 11 bases. CDR1 is SGHTA and CDR2 is FQGNSA in the germline V gene.

V is TRBV7-3 and J is TRBJ1-1, with D hard to call. The CDR3 loop spans 14 amino acids. V was trimmed by 5 bases and J by 1 base, leaving 11 bases between them. The V gene's germline CDR1 is SGHTA and CDR2 FQGTGA. The CDR3 nucleotides read TGTGCCAGCAGCCCAACTCGACAGAACACTGAAGCTTTCTTT. Amino acids: CASSPTRQNTEAFF.

The rearrangement links TRBV4-1 to TRBJ2-3; D is perhaps TRBD2 (5 bases). Germline loops: CDR1 MGHRA, CDR2 YSYEKL. Trimming stripped 0 bases from V and 6 bases from J, with 13 bases between. The CDR3 covers 15 residues. The CDR3 bases are TGCGCCAGCAGCCAAGAAGAGTCCCCGGGGGATACGCAGTATTTT. This codes for CASSQEESPGDTQYF.

The gene calls are TRBV4-3 and TRBJ2-5, with D perhaps TRBD1 (6 bases). The germline V and J ends were trimmed by 1 base and 4 bases, with 13 bases remaining between them. In germline, CDR1 is LGHNA, CDR2 YSLEER. The CDR3 runs 15 residues. CDR3 sequence: CASSQAWGRRETQYF. The CDR3 coding sequence is TGCGCCAGCAGCCAAGCGTGGGGGCGCCGAGAGACCCAGTACTTC.

The chain has TRBV27 and TRBJ2-6; 8 nucleotides match TRBD1. The CDR3 has 16 amino acids. With 6 bases clipped from V and 2 bases from J, the junction kept 6 bases outside the gene matches. From germline, CDR1 is MNHEY and CDR2 SMNVEV (reference sequence). The DNA of the CDR3 is TGTGCCAGCAGCCTGGCGACAGGGGCTGGGGCCAACGTCCTGACTTTC. It encodes CASSLATGAGANVLTF.

The sample holds one count of this clonotype. The rearrangement links TRBV7-9 to TRBJ2-1; 11 nucleotides agree with TRBD2. Germline-derived CDR1 and CDR2 are SEHNR and FQNEAQ (reference sequence). Losses at the gene ends were 5 bases for V and 7 bases for J; bases not matched to a gene: 7. The CDR3 is 15 residues long. In DNA, the CDR3 is TGTGCCAGCAGCGTCAAACTAGCGGGGGAAAATGAGCAGTTCTTC. Translated: CASSVKLAGENEQFF.

V usage is TRBV6-2 or TRBV6-3 and J usage is TRBJ2-7, with TRBD2 identical over 7 bases. Per germline, CDR1 MNHEY and CDR2 SVGEGT. The CDR3 is made up of 14 amino acids. V was clipped by 2 bases and J by 2 bases; unmatched bases: 3. In DNA form, the CDR3 reads TGTGCCAGCAGTTACGCGGGGGTTGCCTACGAGCAGTACTTC. It yields the protein CASSYAGVAYEQYF.

Remarks on this clonotype: Germline is not matched at one junction end, which may reflect a read error. J is TRBJ1-4 and V is TRBV6-6; no reliable D call. This CDR3 has 15 residues. Germline V gene lookup returns CDR1 MNHNY and CDR2 SVGAGI (reference sequence). CDR3 protein: CASSSPRAANEKLFF. For the CDR3, the DNA is TGTGCCAGCAGTTCCCCCCGGGCAGCGAATGAAAAGCTGTTTTTT.

The rearrangement uses TRBV12-3 or TRBV12-4 and TRBJ2-5; D ambiguous. Deletions cut 5 bases from V and 5 bases from J, with 15 bases between. The CDR3 extends over 14 amino acids. Here the CDR3 reads CASSLPVSPETQYF. The CDR3 coding sequence is TGTGCCAGCAGTCTCCCGGTTAGTCCGGAGACCCAGTACTTC.

The chain combines TRBV7-9 with TRBJ2-3; 7 bases fit TRBD2. Germline-derived CDR1 and CDR2 are SEHNR and FQNEAQ (reference sequence). V was clipped by 0 bases and J by 8 bases; unmatched bases: 8. The CDR3 is 15 amino acids. The CDR3 DNA sequence: TGTGCCAGCAGCTTAGCAGAGACTAGCTCGGCTACGCAGTATTTT. It yields the protein CASSLAETSSATQYF. Full variable domain (missing parts from reference TRBV7-9 and TRBJ2-3): DTGVSQNPRHKITKRGQNVTFRCDPISEHNRLYWYRQTLGQGPEFLTYFQNEAQLEKSRLLSDRFSAERPKGSFSTLEIQRTEQGDSAMYLCASSLAETSSATQYFGPGTRLTVL.

The gene calls are TRBV12-3 or TRBV12-4 and TRBJ2-5; D is perhaps TRBD1 (5 bases). The CDR3 length is 14 residues. V was shortened by 1 base and J by 5 bases, with 11 bases between the two germline ends. The CDR3 region is CASSLGRVVETQYF. CDR3 nucleotides: TGTGCCAGCAGTTTAGGCAGGGTGGTCGAGACCCAGTACTTC.

This clonotype appeared a few times. The genes are TRBV29-1 and TRBJ2-1; 7 bases match TRBD1. The CDR3 length is 14 residues. The J segment lost 4 bases and the V segment lost 6 bases, leaving 9 bases of the junction unmatched. Germline lookup yields CDR1 SQVTM and CDR2 ANQGSEA. DNA for the CDR3: TGCAGCGTCCCGACAGGGAAAAGGTACAATGAGCAGTTCTTC. Translating it yields CSVPTGKRYNEQFF.

The chain has TRBV29-1 and TRBJ2-3; D gene uncertain. Germline CDR1 SQVTM, CDR2 ANQGSEA. The CDR3 runs 16 residues. The V end lost 1 base, the J end lost 2 bases, and 16 bases lay between the germline ends. CDR3 DNA sequence: TGCAGCGTTGAAGGAGGCCTATTGTATGACACAGATACGCAGTATTTT. This sequence encodes CSVEGGLLYDTDTQYF.